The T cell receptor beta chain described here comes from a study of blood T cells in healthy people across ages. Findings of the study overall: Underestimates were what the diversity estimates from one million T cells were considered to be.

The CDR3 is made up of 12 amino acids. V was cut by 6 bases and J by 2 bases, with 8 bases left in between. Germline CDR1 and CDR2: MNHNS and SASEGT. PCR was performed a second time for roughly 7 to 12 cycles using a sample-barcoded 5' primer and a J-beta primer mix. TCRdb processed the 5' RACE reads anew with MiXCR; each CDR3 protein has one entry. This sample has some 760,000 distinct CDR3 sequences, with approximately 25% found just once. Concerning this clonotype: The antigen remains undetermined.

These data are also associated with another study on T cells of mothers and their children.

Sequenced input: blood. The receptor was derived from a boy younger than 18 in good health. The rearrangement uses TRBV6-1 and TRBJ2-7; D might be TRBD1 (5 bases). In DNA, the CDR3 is TGTGCCAGCAGACAGGTTACCTACGAGCAGTACTTC. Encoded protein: CASRQVTYEQYF.